The 17 T cell receptor beta chains given below trace back to one sample, sequenced in a study of shared clonotypes between healthy human individuals. The table came from immunoSEQ multiplex PCR; TCRdb's copy has only in-frame clones and leaves some out. The sample yields under 1 million clones, almost 95% seen once. As defined, naive CD8 cells were CD45RO-negative and positively selected for CCR7, with terminally differentiated effector memory CD45RA+ cells excluded. Input material: naive CD8+ T cells sorted from blood. These receptors were taken from a man aged 30 to 39 in good health.

This sequence joins TRBV28 and TRBJ2-7; TRBD1 is a possible D gene (6 bases). The CDR3 runs to 15 residues. CDR1 is MDHEN, CDR2 SYDVKM, per germline. Trimming cost V 3 bases and J 0 bases, with 12 bases left between them. This CDR3 reads CASSFGVGGSYEQYF. In nucleotides, the CDR3 is TGTGCCAGCAGTTTCGGAGTAGGGGGCTCCTACGAGCAGTACTTC.

V is TRBV21-1 and J is TRBJ2-3; whether TRBD2, the table's D call, matches the DNA was not checked. TRBV21-1 is listed as a pseudogene. The length of the CDR3 is 14 residues. The CDR3 DNA sequence: TGTGCCAGCCCCCGCATCGGAGGCACAGATACGCAGTATTTT. It encodes CASPRIGGTDTQYF.

The genes are TRBV4-3 and TRBJ1-5, with TRBD1 matching 10 bases. With 3 bases clipped from V and 7 bases from J, the junction kept 6 bases outside the gene matches. Germline loops: CDR1 LGHNA, CDR2 YSLEER. This CDR3 is built from 15 residues. The CDR3 DNA is TGCGCCAGCAGCCAGGACAGGGGGTTGGAGCAGCCCCAGCATTTT. Amino acid sequence: CASSQDRGLEQPQHF.

J is TRBJ2-5 and V is TRBV6-1, with D perhaps TRBD1 (5 bases). The V gene lost 7 bases and the J gene lost 5 bases, with 14 bases spanning the gap. Germline V gene lookup returns CDR1 MNHNS and CDR2 SASEGT. The CDR3 length is 13 residues. The CDR3 region has the DNA TGTGCCAGCAAATCAGGGCCCGGGGAGACCCAGTACTTC. As protein: CASKSGPGETQYF.

The chain carries TRBV9 and TRBJ2-3, with 9 bases fitting TRBD2. The length of the CDR3 is 16 residues. Germline V CDR1 and CDR2: SGDLS, YYNGEE. Unmatched junction bases numbered 8, after V lost 2 bases and J lost 4 bases. The CDR3 DNA reads TGTGCCAGCAGCGTCCGCGGGAGGGTCGGCGCAGATACGCAGTATTTT. This sequence encodes CASSVRGRVGADTQYF.

The chain joins TRBV7-9 to TRBJ2-3; TRBD2 matches at 9 bases. Unmatched junction bases numbered 8, after V lost 6 bases and J lost 1 base. The germline CDR1 and CDR2 sequences are SEHNR and FQNEAQ (reference sequence). CDR3 length equals 16 residues. The CDR3 region has the DNA TGTGCCAGCAGTCAGACGACTAGCGGACGCACAGATACGCAGTATTTT. It encodes CASSQTTSGRTDTQYF.

This clone is a singleton in its sample. This chain joins TRBV4-1 and TRBJ2-1; D remains ambiguous. Trimming took 0 bases from V and 0 from J, leaving 12 bases between them. Per the germline V gene, CDR1 is MGHRA and CDR2 is YSYEKL. The CDR3 has 17 amino acids. Here the CDR3 DNA reads TGCGCCAGCAGCCAAGATGGGGTGGCTACCTCCTACAATGAGCAGTTCTTC. Its translation: CASSQDGVATSYNEQFF.

The gene calls are TRBV6-6 and TRBJ2-7; D is unresolved. The germline V gene encodes CDR1 MNHNY and CDR2 SVGAGI (reference sequence). The CDR3 extends over 15 amino acids. The ends were cut back, 2 bases at V and 2 bases at J, with 13 bases in the middle. The CDR3 region is CASSYAGQTPYEQYF. As DNA, the CDR3 is TGTGCCAGCAGTTACGCCGGGCAAACTCCCTACGAGCAGTACTTC.

With respect to this clone: One end of the junction is discordant with germline, which a read error may explain. The chain links TRBV27 to TRBJ2-1, with 9 bases that match TRBD2. The CDR3 consists of 16 residues. Germline lookup yields CDR1 MNHEY and CDR2 SMNVEV (reference sequence). CDR3 residues: CASTLEREVSYNEQFF. CDR3 nucleotides: TGTGCCAGCACTTTAGAGCGGGAGGTCTCCTACAATGAGCAGTTCTTC.

With respect to this clone: The same CDR3 can be traced to other DNA sequences in this sample. This sequence joins TRBV27 and TRBJ2-2; 9 nucleotides align to TRBD2. V gave up 8 bases and J gave up 7 bases; unmatched junction bases: 5. There are 13 residues in the CDR3. Germline CDR1 and CDR2: MNHEY and SMNVEV (reference sequence). CDR3 DNA: TGTGCCAGCTCGTTAGCGGGAGTCGGGGAGCTGTTTTTT. Its translation is CASSLAGVGELFF.

This chain joins TRBV6-1 and TRBJ1-4, with D perhaps matching TRBD1 (5 bases). The CDR3 covers 17 residues. The germline CDR1 and CDR2 sequences are MNHNS and SASEGT. Trimming left V 2 bases short and J 7 bases short, with 20 bases between. In DNA, the CDR3 is TGTGCCAGCAGTGAATGGGGACCCTCTGGTGATGGTGAAAAACTGTTTTTT. Protein sequence: CASSEWGPSGDGEKLFF.

The chain combines TRBV25-1 with TRBJ2-1; the D call may be TRBD1 or TRBD2 (6 bases each). Trimming removed 0 bases at V and 8 bases at J, with 20 bases between. Germline CDR1 is MGHDK and CDR2 is SYGVNS. This CDR3 spans 17 amino acids. This CDR3 is CASSEYVRRGLGHEQFF. The CDR3 bases are TGTGCCAGCAGTGAATACGTGCGTCGGGGGCTGGGACATGAGCAGTTCTTC.

The chain combines TRBV10-2 with TRBJ1-1; no clear D. Germline CDR1 and CDR2: WSHSY and SAAADI. V gave up 5 bases and J gave up 2 bases, with 3 bases separating them. This CDR3 contains 11 residues. This CDR3 reads CASSPNTEAFF. Here the CDR3 DNA reads TGCGCCAGCAGTCCCAACACTGAAGCTTTCTTT.

This rearrangement joins TRBV9 to TRBJ2-3; tentatively, D is TRBD2 (6 bases). Germline-derived CDR1 and CDR2 are SGDLS and YYNGEE. This CDR3 is built from 14 residues. The ends were cut back, 4 bases at V and 5 bases at J, with 14 bases in the middle. The CDR3, as DNA: TGTGCCAGCAGCCCCTGGGGGAGGTTAGATACGCAGTATTTT. This encodes CASSPWGRLDTQYF.

This sequence joins TRBV6-5 and TRBJ2-7, with D unclear. V lost 2 bases to trimming and J lost 1 base, with 6 bases between them. The CDR3 loop spans 13 amino acids. Per the germline V gene, CDR1 is MNHEY and CDR2 is SVGAGI. The CDR3 spells CASSYQQSYEQYF. For the CDR3, the DNA is TGTGCCAGCAGTTACCAACAGTCCTACGAGCAGTACTTC.

J is TRBJ2-7 and V is TRBV19; TRBD1 agrees at 8 bases. CDR1 and CDR2 (germline): LNHDA, SQIVND (reference sequence). CDR3 size: 17 residues. V trimming: 3 bases; J trimming: 2 bases; junction bases outside the gene matches: 12. The CDR3 reads CASSIGTGPVNTYEQYF. As DNA, the CDR3 is TGTGCCAGTAGTATCGGGACAGGACCAGTTAATACCTACGAGCAGTACTTC. The complete variable domain, with remaining parts taken from reference TRBV19 and TRBJ2-7, reads DGGITQSPKYLFRKEGQNVTLSCEQNLNHDAMYWYRQDPGQGLRLIYYSQIVNDFQKGDIAEGYSVSREKKESFPLTVTSAQKNPTAFYLCASSIGTGPVNTYEQYFGPGTRLTVT.

This chain connects TRBV18 to TRBJ2-2, with D perhaps assigned TRBD1 or TRBD2 (6 bases each). The V gene's germline CDR1 is KGHSH and CDR2 LQKENI. The CDR3 is 13 residues long. The V and J ends lost 4 bases and 7 bases respectively, with 10 bases between them. The CDR3 DNA reads TGTGCCAGCTCACAACAGGGAGGCGGGGAGCTGTTTTTT. This translates into CASSQQGGGELFF.